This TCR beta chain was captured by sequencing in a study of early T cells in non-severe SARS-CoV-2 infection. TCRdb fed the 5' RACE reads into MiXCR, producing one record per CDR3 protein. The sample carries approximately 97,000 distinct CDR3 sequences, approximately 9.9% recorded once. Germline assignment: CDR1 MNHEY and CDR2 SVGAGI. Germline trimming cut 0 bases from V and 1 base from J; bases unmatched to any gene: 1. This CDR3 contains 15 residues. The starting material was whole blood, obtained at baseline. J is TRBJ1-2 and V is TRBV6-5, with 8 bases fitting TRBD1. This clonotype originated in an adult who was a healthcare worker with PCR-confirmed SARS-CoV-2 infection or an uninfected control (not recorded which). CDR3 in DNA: TGTGCCAGCAGTTACTCCGGACAGGGTAACTATGGCTACACCTTC. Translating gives CASSYSGQGNYGYTF.